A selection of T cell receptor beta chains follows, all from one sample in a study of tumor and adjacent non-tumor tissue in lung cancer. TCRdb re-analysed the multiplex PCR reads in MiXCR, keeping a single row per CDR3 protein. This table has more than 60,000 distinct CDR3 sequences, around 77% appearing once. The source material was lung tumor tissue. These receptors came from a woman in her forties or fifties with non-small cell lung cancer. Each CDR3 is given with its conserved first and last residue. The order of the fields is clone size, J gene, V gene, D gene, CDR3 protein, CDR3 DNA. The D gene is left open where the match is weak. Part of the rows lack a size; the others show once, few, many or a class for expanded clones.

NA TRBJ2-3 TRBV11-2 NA CASSLGSRVGTLYF TGTGCCAGCAGCTTAGGCTCGAGAGTAGGTACGCTATATTTT
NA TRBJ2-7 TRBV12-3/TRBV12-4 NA CASSPAGGQPYKQCF TGTGCCAGCAGCCCCGCCGGGGGACAGCCATACAAGCAGTGCTTC
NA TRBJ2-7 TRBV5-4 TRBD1 CASSMGQTYEQRF TGTGCCAGCAGCATGGGACAGACCTACGAGCAGCGCTTC
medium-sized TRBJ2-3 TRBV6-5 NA CASSKRAADTQYF TGTGCCAGCAGCAAACGAGCGGCAGATACGCAGTATTTT
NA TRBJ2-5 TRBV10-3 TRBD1 CVISDKTGSEAQYF TGTGTCATCAGTGATAAGACAGGGTCTGAGGCCCAGTACTTC
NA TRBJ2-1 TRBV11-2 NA CASSSGSADIEHSF TGTGCCAGCAGCTCTGGCAGTGCCGACATTGAGCACTCCTTC
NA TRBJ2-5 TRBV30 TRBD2 CAWIPLAEGETQYF TGTGCCTGGATCCCCCTAGCGGAAGGAGAGACCCAGTACTTC
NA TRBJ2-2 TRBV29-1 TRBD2 CSIRTRTCELFF TGCAGCATCCGGACTAGAACCTGTGAGCTGTTTTTT
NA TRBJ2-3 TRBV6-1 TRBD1 CASGDGQGVQLHTQYF TGTGCCAGCGGTGACGGACAGGGGGTACAGTTGCACACGCAGTATTTT
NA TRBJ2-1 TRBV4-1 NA CTSSQERLGDPAISNKQFF TGCACCAGCAGCCAAGAAAGATTGGGGGACCCCGCCATTTCCAATAAGCAGTTCTTC
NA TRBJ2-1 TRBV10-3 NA CAISESGRGRDYNEQLF TGTGCCATCAGTGAGTCGGGCAGAGGCCGGGATTACAATGAGCAGTTATTC
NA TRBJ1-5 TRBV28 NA CASTERWQGNEPQHF TGTGCCAGCACCGAAAGATGGCAGGGTAATGAGCCCCAGCATTTT
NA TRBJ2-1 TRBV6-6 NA CASSLQAASYNEQFF TGTGCCAGCAGTCTCCAAGCGGCCTCCTACAATGAGCAGTTCTTC
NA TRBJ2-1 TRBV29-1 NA CSLSKTFNEQFF TGCAGCCTTTCTAAAACTTTCAATGAGCAGTTCTTC
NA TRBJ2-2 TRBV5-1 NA CASTRTGNTGEVFF TGCGCCAGCACCCGGACAGGTAACACCGGGGAGGTGTTTTTT
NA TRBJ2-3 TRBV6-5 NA CASGFQPISKATQYF TGTGCCAGCGGTTTCCAGCCTATTTCCAAAGCTACGCAGTATTTT
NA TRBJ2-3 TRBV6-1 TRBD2 CVVTPGLAETDTQYF TGTGTCGTCACGCCGGGACTAGCGGAGACAGATACGCAGTATTTT
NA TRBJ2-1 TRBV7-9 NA CASSFRDVLLF TGTGCCAGTAGCTTTCGGGATGTTCTGCTCTTC
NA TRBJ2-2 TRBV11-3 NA CTSGLVYGELFF TGTACCAGCGGCTTAGTCTACGGGGAGCTGTTTTTT
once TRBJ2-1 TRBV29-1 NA CSAEDGVVGSNEQFF TGCAGCGCCGAAGATGGGGTAGTGGGTTCCAATGAGCAATTCTTC
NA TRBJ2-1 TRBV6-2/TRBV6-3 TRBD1 CTSSSVTGTGFFEQFF TGTACCAGCAGTTCCGTTACCGGGACAGGGTTCTTTGAGCAGTTCTTC
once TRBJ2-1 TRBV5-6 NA CASTLASIEQFF TGTGCCAGCACCTTGGCTAGCATTGAGCAGTTCTTC
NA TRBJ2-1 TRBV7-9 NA CASSRKQGHEQIF TGTGCCAGCAGCCGAAAACAGGGCCATGAGCAGATCTTC
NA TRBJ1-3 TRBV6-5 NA CVSTYSYRATPGNTIYF TGTGTCAGCACTTACTCGTACAGAGCTACCCCTGGAAACACCATATATTTT
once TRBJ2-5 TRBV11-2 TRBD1 CASGRQGWETQYF TGTGCCAGCGGGCGACAGGGTTGGGAGACCCAGTATTTC
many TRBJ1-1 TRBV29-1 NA CSVADPHGNTEAFF TGCAGCGTTGCGGACCCCCACGGGAACACTGAAGCTTTCTTT
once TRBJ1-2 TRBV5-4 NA CASSSVTGCYDYTF TGTGCCAGCAGCTCTGTGACGGGGTGCTATGACTACACCTTC
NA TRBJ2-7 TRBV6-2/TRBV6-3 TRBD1 CARQLPGQGANGQYF TGTGCCAGACAGCTACCGGGACAGGGGGCCAACGGGCAGTACTTC
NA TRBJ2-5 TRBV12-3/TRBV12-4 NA CASSSQSGETQYF TGTGCCAGCAGTTCTCAATCCGGGGAGACCCAGTACTTC
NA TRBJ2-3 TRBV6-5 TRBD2 CASSCRTSGSSSTQYF TGTGCCAGCAGTTGTCGGACTAGCGGGAGTAGTAGTACGCAGTATTTT
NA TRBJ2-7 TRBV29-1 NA CSVEAQGYEQYF TGCAGCGTGGAGGCGCAGGGCTACGAGCAATATTTC
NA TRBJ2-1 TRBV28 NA CASEEYNEQIF TGTGCCAGCGAAGAGTACAATGAGCAGATCTTC
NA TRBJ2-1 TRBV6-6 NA CANSNRLRAGEQLF TGTGCCAACAGTAACCGTTTGAGGGCCGGTGAGCAGCTCTTC
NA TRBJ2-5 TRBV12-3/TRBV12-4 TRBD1 CASIQTGTVPGETQYF TGTGCCAGCATACAGACCGGGACAGTGCCGGGGGAGACCCAGTACTTC
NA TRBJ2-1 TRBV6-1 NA CASSEGEEGDELFF TGTGCCAGCAGTGAGGGGGAGGAGGGAGATGAGCTGTTCTTC
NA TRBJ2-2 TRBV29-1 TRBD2 CSIEAPSGMAPGELLF TGCAGCATTGAAGCCCCTAGCGGGATGGCCCCCGGGGAGCTGCTTTTT
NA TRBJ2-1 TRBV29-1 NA CSVGSWGQGNEQFF TGCAGCGTTGGTTCGTGGGGCCAGGGGAATGAGCAGTTCTTC
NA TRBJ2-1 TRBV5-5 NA CASNSSNQSPIGGEQFF TGTGCCAGCAACTCGTCTAACCAGTCCCCCATTGGTGGGGAGCAGTTCTTC
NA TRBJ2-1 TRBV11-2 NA CTSSFGSDDNEQFF TGTACCAGCAGCTTTGGCAGTGACGACAATGAACAGTTCTTC
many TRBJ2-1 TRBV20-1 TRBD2 CSAREREHEQFF TGCAGTGCTAGAGAGCGGGAGCATGAGCAGTTCTTC
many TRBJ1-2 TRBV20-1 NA CSARMAGVRGYTF TGCAGTGCTAGAATGGCAGGGGTTCGTGGCTACACCTTC
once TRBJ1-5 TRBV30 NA CTWSGDSNQHQHF TGTACCTGGAGTGGGGATAGCAATCAGCACCAGCATTTT